This T cell receptor (delta chain) was recovered during a study of gamma-delta chains in newborns, infants, children. Study at large: Innate gammadelta T cells reportedly expand polyclonally right after birth, driven by microbial exposure, per the title.

A remark on this clone: The TCRdb protein comes from a much larger clone and disagrees with this DNA's translation at residue 16, likely due to a read error; the protein given here is derived from the DNA.

TCRdb re-called the reads through CATT. The table records some 5,000 delta-chain clones, approximately 0.4% of them present only once. CDR3 length: 18 amino acids. From germline, CDR1 is GEAIGNYY and CDR2 EKD. V is TRDV2 and J is TRDJ3, with D possibly being TRDD3 (5 bases). The source material was blood. The source is a child who was a newborn, infant or young child, either healthy, febrile or measles-vaccinated (not recorded which). The CDR3: CACDTVDRGSWDTRQTFF. In nucleotides, the CDR3 is TGTGCCTGTGACACCGTCGATAGGGGCTCCTGGGACACCCGACAGACGTTTTTC.